This section outlines one T cell receptor beta chain sequence together with its context. Its antigen is not identified. The sample belongs to a study of T cell responses to AZD1222 COVID-19 vaccine. Study-level points and caveats: Most donors were white British, females outnumbered males, and clonal diversity was possibly underestimated. The number of AZD1222 recipients seropositive at baseline was only six.

Sequencing used immunoSEQ multiplex PCR; TCRdb keeps in-frame clones, though not all of them. The table has about 120,000 clones, under 95% seen once. With 2 bases removed from V and 7 bases from J, the gap between germline ends came to 20 bases. This CDR3 has 16 amino acids. Germline loops: CDR1 SGHTA, CDR2 FQGNSA. Sample: peripheral blood, taken on day 0 of AZD1222 vaccination. This clonotype was obtained from an adult in good health. This chain connects TRBV7-2 to TRBJ1-1, with D possibly TRBD1 on 5 matching bases. CDR3 coding DNA: TGTGCCAGCAGCTTAAGGCCAAGAGTATTGGGGGGTGAAGCTTTCTTT. Protein sequence: CASSLRPRVLGGEAFF.